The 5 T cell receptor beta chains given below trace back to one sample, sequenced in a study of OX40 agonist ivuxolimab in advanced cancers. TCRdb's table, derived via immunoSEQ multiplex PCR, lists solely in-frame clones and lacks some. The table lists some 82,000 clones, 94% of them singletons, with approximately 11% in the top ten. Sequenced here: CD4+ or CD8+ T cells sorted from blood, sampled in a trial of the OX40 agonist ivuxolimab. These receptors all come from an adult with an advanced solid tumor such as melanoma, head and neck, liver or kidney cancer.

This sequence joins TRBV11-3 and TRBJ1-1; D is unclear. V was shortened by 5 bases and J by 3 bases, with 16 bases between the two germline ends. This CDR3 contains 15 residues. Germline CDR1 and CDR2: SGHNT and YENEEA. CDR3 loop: CASSPQNRLDTEAFF. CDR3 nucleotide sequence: TGTGCCAGCAGCCCCCAGAACCGGTTGGACACTGAAGCTTTCTTT. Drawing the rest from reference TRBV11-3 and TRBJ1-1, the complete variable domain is EAGVVQSPRYKIIEKKQPVAFWCNPISGHNTLYWYLQNLGQGPELLIRYENEEAVDDSQLPKDRFSAERLKGVDSTLKIQPAELGDSAVYLCASSPQNRLDTEAFFGQGTRLTVV.

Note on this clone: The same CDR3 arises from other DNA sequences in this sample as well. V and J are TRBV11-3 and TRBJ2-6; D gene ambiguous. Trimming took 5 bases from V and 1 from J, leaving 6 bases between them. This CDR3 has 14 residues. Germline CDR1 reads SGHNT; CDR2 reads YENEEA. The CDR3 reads CASSPRSGANVLTF. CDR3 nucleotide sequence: TGTGCCAGCAGCCCCCGGTCTGGGGCCAACGTCCTGACTTTC. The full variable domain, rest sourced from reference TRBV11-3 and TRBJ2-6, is EAGVVQSPRYKIIEKKQPVAFWCNPISGHNTLYWYLQNLGQGPELLIRYENEEAVDDSQLPKDRFSAERLKGVDSTLKIQPAELGDSAVYLCASSPRSGANVLTFGAGSRLTVL.

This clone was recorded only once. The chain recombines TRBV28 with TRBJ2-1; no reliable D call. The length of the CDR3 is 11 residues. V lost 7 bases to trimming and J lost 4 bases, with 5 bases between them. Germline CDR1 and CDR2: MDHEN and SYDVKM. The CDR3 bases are TGTGCCAGCACCATGTACAATGAGCAGTTCTTC. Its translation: CASTMYNEQFF. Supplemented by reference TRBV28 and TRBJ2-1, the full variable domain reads DVKVTQSSRYLVKRTGEKVFLECVQDMDHENMFWYRQDPGLGLRLIYFSYDVKMKEKGDIPEGYSVSREKKERFSLILESASTNQTSMYLCASTMYNEQFFGPGTRLTVL.

CDR3 protein: CASSDGRGGSNQPQHF. The DNA for the CDR3 is TGTGCCAGCAGTGATGGGCGCGGGGGCTCCAATCAGCCCCAGCATTTT. The chain employs TRBV6-1 and TRBJ1-5; tentatively, D is TRBD1 (6 bases). The CDR3 sequence is 16 residues long. V was cut by 3 bases and J by 3 bases, with 15 bases left in between. Germline V lookup: CDR1 MNHNS, CDR2 SASEGT.

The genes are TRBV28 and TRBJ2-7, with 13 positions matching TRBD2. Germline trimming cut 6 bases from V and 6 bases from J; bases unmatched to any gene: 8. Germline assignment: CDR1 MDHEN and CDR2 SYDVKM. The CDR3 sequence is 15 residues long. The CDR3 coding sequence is TGTGCCAGCAGCAACCGACTAGCGGGAGGAATCGAGCAGTACTTC. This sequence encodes CASSNRLAGGIEQYF. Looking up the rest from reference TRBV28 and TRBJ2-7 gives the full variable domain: DVKVTQSSRYLVKRTGEKVFLECVQDMDHENMFWYRQDPGLGLRLIYFSYDVKMKEKGDIPEGYSVSREKKERFSLILESASTNQTSMYLCASSNRLAGGIEQYFGPGTRLTVT.